The 4 T cell receptor beta chains presented below share a single source sample, sequenced in a study of cytomegalovirus exposure and HLA in healthy donors. PCR involved 60 Vbeta and 13 Jbeta primers. Clones were sequenced by immunoSEQ multiplex PCR, and TCRdb holds only the in-frame ones, with some missing. This table lists 70,000 to 100,000 clones. The sequencing input was PBMCs. The receptors were gathered from a girl aged 5-17 years in good health and CMV-seropositive.

This chain links TRBV4-3 with TRBJ1-1; D is ambiguous. The CDR3 has 13 residues. Trimming left V 4 bases short and J 3 bases short, with 9 bases between. The germline CDR1 and CDR2 sequences are LGHNA and YSLEER. CDR3 nucleotide sequence: TGCGCCAGCAGCCGGTCGAGGCACACTGAAGCTTTCTTT. Protein sequence: CASSRSRHTEAFF.

About this clone: The junction differs from germline at one of its ends, possibly a read error. The chain has TRBV4-1 and TRBJ1-1; no clear D. CDR1 is MGHRA and CDR2 is YSYEKL in the germline V gene. This CDR3 comprises 14 residues. The CDR3 here is CASSQAGQYTEDFF. The CDR3 region has the DNA TGCGCCAGCAGCCAAGCGGGTCAGTACACTGAAGATTTCTTT.

This chain joins TRBV5-6 and TRBJ2-5; 9 nucleotides line up with TRBD1. This CDR3 is built from 14 residues. V shed 5 bases, J shed 5 bases, and the junction held 7 bases outside the gene matches. From germline, CDR1 is SGHDT and CDR2 YYEEEE. The CDR3 sequence is CASRQTGGGETQYF. The CDR3 bases are TGTGCCAGCAGGCAAACAGGGGGCGGCGAGACCCAGTACTTC.

CDR3 DNA: TGCAGCGCCCGGCGGGGGGATGGCAATGAGCAGTTCTTC. The encoded protein is CSARRGDGNEQFF. The chain carries TRBV29-1 and TRBJ2-1; 8 bases line up with TRBD2. Per germline, CDR1 SQVTM and CDR2 ANQGSEA. Trimming removed 7 bases from V and 6 bases from J; junction bases left unmatched: 8. This CDR3 region has 13 residues.